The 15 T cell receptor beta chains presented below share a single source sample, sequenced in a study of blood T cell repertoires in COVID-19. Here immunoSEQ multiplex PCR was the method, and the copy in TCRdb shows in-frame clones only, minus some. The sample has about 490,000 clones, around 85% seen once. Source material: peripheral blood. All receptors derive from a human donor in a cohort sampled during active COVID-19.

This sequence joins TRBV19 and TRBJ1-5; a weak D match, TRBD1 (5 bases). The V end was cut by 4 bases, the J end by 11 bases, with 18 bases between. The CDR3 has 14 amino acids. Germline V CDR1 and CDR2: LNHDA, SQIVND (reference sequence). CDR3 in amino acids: CASSTSTVFSAQHF. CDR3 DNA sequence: TGTGCCAGTAGTACGTCGACAGTTTTCTCGGCCCAGCATTTT. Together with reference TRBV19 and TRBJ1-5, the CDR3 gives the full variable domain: DGGITQSPKYLFRKEGQNVTLSCEQNLNHDAMYWYRQDPGQGLRLIYYSQIVNDFQKGDIAEGYSVSREKKESFPLTVTSAQKNPTAFYLCASSTSTVFSAQHFGDGTRLSIL.

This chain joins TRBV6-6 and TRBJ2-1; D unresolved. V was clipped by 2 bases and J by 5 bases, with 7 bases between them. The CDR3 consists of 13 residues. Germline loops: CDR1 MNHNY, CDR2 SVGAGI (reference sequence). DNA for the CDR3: TGTGCCAGCAGTTACGTGGGCCACAATGAGCAGTTCTTC. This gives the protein CASSYVGHNEQFF.

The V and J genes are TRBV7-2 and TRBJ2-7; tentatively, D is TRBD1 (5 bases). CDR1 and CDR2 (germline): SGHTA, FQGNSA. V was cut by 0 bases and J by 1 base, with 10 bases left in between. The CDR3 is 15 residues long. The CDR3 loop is CASSLARGRSYEQYF. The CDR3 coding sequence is TGTGCCAGCAGCTTAGCTAGGGGCAGGTCCTACGAGCAGTACTTC. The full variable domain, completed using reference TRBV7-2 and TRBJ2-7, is GAGVSQSPSNKVTEKGKDVELRCDPISGHTALYWYRQSLGQGLEFLIYFQGNSAPDKSGLPSDRFSAERTGGSVSTLTIQRTQQEDSAVYLCASSLARGRSYEQYFGPGTRLTVT.

The CDR3 loop is CASSLLGRGIQETQYF. In DNA, the CDR3 is TGTGCCAGCAGTTTATTGGGCCGAGGGATCCAAGAGACCCAGTACTTC. The rearrangement uses TRBV28 and TRBJ2-5; D may be TRBD2 (5 bases). The CDR3 covers 16 residues. The V end lost 1 base, the J end lost 1 base, and 13 bases lay between the germline ends. Germline-derived CDR1 and CDR2 are MDHEN and SYDVKM.

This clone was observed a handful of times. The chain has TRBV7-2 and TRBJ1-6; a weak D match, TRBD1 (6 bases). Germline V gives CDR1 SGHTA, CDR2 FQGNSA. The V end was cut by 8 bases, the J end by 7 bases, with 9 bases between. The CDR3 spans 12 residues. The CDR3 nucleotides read TGTGCCAGCGGACAGAACAATTCACCCCTCCACTTT. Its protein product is CASGQNNSPLHF.

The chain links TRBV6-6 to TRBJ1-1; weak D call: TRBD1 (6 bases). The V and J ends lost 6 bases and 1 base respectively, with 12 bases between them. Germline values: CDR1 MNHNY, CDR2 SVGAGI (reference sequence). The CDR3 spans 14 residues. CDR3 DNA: TGTGCCAGCAGGCTGACAGGAGAGAACACTGAAGCTTTCTTT. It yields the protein CASRLTGENTEAFF.

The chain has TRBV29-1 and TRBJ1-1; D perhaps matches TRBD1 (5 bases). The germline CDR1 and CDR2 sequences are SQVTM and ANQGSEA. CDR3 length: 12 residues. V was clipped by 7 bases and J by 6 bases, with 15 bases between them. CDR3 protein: CSGGNSNAEAFF. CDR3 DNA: TGCAGCGGGGGGAATAGTAACGCTGAAGCTTTCTTT.

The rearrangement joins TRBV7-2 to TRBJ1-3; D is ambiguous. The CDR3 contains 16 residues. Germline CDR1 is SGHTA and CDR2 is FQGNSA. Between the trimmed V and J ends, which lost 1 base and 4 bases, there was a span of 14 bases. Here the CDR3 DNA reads TGTGCCAGCAGCTTAGGGGCGGGTGAGGCCGGAAACACCATATATTTT. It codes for CASSLGAGEAGNTIYF.

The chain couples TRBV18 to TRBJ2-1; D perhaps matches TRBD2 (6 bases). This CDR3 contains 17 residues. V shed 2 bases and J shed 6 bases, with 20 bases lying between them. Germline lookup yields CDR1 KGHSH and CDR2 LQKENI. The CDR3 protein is CASSPGQGRTEPNEQFF. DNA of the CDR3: TGTGCCAGCTCACCAGGACAAGGGAGGACCGAGCCCAATGAGCAGTTCTTC.

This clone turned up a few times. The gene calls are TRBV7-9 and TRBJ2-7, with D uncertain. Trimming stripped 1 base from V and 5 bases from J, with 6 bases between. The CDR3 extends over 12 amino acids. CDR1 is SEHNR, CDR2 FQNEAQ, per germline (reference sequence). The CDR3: CASSLVSNEQYF. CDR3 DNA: TGTGCCAGCAGCTTAGTGTCCAACGAGCAGTACTTC.

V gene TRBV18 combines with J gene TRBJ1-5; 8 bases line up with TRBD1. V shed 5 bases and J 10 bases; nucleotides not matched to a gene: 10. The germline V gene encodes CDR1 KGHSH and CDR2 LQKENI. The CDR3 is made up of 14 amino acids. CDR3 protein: CASSVQGEGGPQHF. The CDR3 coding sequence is TGTGCCAGCTCAGTACAGGGGGAAGGGGGCCCCCAGCATTTT.

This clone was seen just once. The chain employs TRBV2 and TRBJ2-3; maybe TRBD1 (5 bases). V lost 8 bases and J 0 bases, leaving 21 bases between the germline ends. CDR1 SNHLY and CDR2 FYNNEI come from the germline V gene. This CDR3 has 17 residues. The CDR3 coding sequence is TGTGCCAGCTTGGCCGACAGCCCCTTACTAAGCACAGATACGCAGTATTTT. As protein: CASLADSPLLSTDTQYF.

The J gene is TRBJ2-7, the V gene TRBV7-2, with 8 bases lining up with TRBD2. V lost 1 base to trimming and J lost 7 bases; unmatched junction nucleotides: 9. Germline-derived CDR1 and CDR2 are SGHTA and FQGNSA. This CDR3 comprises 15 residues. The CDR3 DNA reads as TGTGCCAGCAGCTTAGGGCGGGAGGTTCTTCGGGAGCAGTACTTC. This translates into CASSLGREVLREQYF.

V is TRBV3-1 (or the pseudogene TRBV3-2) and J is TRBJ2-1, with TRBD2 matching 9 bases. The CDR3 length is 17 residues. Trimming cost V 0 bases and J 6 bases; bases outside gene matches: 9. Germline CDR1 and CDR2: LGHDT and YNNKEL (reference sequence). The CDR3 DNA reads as TGTGCCAGCAGCCAAGATTCCCTAGCGGGACCTAGCAATGAGCAGTTCTTC. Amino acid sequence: CASSQDSLAGPSNEQFF.

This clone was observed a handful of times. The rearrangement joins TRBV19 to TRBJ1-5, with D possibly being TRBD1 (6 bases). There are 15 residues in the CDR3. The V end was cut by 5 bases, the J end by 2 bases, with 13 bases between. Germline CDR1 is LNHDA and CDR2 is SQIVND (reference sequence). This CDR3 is CASSHDRWGNQPQHF. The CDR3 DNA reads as TGTGCCAGTAGTCACGACAGGTGGGGCAATCAGCCCCAGCATTTT. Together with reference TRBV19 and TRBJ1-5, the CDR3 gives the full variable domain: DGGITQSPKYLFRKEGQNVTLSCEQNLNHDAMYWYRQDPGQGLRLIYYSQIVNDFQKGDIAEGYSVSREKKESFPLTVTSAQKNPTAFYLCASSHDRWGNQPQHFGDGTRLSIL.